This T cell receptor (beta chain) is from a study of blood T cell repertoires in COVID-19. The CDR3 totals 14 residues. V was clipped by 2 bases and J by 0 bases, with 10 bases between them. CDR1 is GTSNPN and CDR2 is SVGIG in the germline V gene (reference sequence). This clone was seen only once. TCRdb's copy holds only in-frame clones and misses some; the assay was immunoSEQ multiplex PCR. The sample contains over 150,000 clones, around 86% of which appear only once. The J gene is TRBJ2-5, the V gene TRBV30; D perhaps matches TRBD1 (5 bases). Sequencing was done on a sample of peripheral blood. This TCR derives from a middle-aged man with active or convalescent COVID-19. As DNA, the CDR3 is TGTGCCTGGAGTAGGGGTGGGCACCAAGAGACCCAGTACTTC. Protein sequence: CAWSRGGHQETQYF.